This note documents a single TCR beta chain sequence. Its antigen is as yet unknown. A read error may be the cause here, since a much bigger clone is one base away. Stated time point: pre-sensitization, week 0. Treatment defined: therapeutic diphenylcyclopropenone sensitization with weekly scalp DPC. Blood was collected ahead of every patch test applied. Germline CDR1 SGHNT, CDR2 YENEEA. The CDR3 has 12 amino acids. Trimming took 8 bases from V and 10 from J, leaving 15 bases between them. This record comes from a study of human T cells and chemical hapten exposure. Overall study results and limits: Counts of expanded TCRs (at PT1) showed a positive correlation with patch test score. Counts of TCRs above 1 in 1000 frequency stayed unchanged with DPC sensitization.

Unique molecular identifiers were affixed to discrete cDNA molecules within the library. MiXCR, applied by TCRdb to the RACE reads, yields one record per CDR3 protein. The sample consists of around 60,000 distinct CDR3 sequences, around 7% of them appearing once. This sequence originates from a woman younger than 45 with alopecia areata. Some clones in this sample may be carry-over from other donors' samples. The sequencing used whole blood, collected in connection with sensitization to the hapten diphenylcyclopropenone (DPC). This chain connects TRBV11-3 to TRBJ2-1; weak D call: TRBD1 (6 bases). CDR3 protein: CASGSRDREQFF. DNA of the CDR3: TGTGCCAGCGGCTCCCGCGACAGGGAGCAGTTCTTC.